Reported below is one TCR beta chain. This specimen belongs to a study of T cell repertoires in ileal Crohn's disease. Here immunoSEQ multiplex PCR was the method, and the copy in TCRdb shows in-frame clones only, minus some. Among 15,000 or so clones, 76% were seen once, and the ten largest hold about 4%. CDR1 is MDHEN, CDR2 SYDVKM, per germline. This CDR3 region has 15 residues. The J segment lost 3 bases and the V segment lost 3 bases, leaving 8 bases of the junction unmatched. Sample time point: inflamed ileum from the surgical specimen. This sequence was found in an adult with Crohn's disease. Sequencing was performed on ileal tissue. The chain uses TRBV28 and TRBJ2-7; the match to TRBD1 covers 7 bases. CDR3 in amino acids: CASSLVGGDGYEQYF. Written as DNA, the CDR3 is TGTGCCAGCAGTTTGGTAGGGGGCGATGGCTACGAGCAGTACTTC.